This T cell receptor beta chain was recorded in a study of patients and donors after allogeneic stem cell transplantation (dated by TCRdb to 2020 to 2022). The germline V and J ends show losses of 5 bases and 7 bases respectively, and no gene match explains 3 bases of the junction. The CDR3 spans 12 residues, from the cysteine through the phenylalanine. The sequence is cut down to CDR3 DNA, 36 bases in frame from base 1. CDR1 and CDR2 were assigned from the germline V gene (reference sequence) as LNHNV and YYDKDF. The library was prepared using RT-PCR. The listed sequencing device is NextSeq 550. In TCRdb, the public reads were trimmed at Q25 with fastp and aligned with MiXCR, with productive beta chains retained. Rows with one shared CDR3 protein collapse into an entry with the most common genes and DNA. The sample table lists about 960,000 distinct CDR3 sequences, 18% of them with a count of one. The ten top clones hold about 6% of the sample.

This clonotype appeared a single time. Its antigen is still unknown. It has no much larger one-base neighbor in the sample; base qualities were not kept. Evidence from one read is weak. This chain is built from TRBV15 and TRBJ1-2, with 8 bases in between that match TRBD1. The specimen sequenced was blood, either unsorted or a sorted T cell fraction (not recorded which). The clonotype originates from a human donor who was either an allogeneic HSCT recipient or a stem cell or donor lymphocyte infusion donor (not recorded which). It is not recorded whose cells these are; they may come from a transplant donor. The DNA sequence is TGTGCCACCAGCGACAGGGGTGGTGGCTACACCTTC. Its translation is CATSDRGGGYTF.